This T cell receptor beta chain was recorded in a study of siplizumab effects on memory and regulatory T cells. Assays covered approximately 100,000 TCR templates per sample. Sequencing was performed with immunoSEQ multiplex PCR; in TCRdb, only in-frame clones are kept and a portion is missing. The sample consists of some 110,000 clones, roughly 94% of them appearing once. Germline assignment: CDR1 SGHTA and CDR2 FQGNSA. This CDR3 region has 15 residues. The ends lost 3 bases at V and 2 bases at J; junction bases unmatched: 4. Turning to this clone: Its antigen remains unknown.

Points from the study as a whole: Only a minority of proliferating CD4+ or CD8+ clones had an assignable naive or memory phenotype, with roughly 75-96% lacking one. Among alloreactive clones, only a minor fraction mapped to unstimulated subsets. Some alloreactive sequences were traceable to unstimulated CD4+ memory cells, and siplizumab significantly reduced them.

Material: non-Treg CD4+ T cells sorted from blood. This clonotype originated in a human donor in good health. The rearrangement links TRBV7-2 to TRBJ2-7; 10 bases map to TRBD1. The CDR3, as DNA: TGTGCCAGCAGCTTGGGGGGACAGGGGACCTACGAGCAGTACTTC. Translated: CASSLGGQGTYEQYF. Complete variable domain (other parts from reference TRBV7-2 and TRBJ2-7): GAGVSQSPSNKVTEKGKDVELRCDPISGHTALYWYRQSLGQGLEFLIYFQGNSAPDKSGLPSDRFSAERTGGSVSTLTIQRTQQEDSAVYLCASSLGGQGTYEQYFGPGTRLTVT.